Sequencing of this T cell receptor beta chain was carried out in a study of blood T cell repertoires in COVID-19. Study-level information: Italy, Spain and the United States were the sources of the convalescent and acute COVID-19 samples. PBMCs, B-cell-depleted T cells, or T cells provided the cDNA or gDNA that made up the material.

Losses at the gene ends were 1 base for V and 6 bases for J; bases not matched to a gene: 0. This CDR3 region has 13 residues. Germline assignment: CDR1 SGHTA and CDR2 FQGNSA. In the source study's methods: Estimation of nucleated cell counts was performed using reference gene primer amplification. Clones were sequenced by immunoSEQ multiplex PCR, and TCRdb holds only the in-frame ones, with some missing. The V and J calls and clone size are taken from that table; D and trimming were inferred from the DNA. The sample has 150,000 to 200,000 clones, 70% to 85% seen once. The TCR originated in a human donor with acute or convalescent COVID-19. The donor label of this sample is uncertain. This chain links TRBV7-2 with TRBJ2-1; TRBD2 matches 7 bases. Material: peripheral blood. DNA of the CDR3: TGTGCCAGCAGCTTAGGGGGGGGCAATGAGCAGTTCTTC. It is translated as CASSLGGGNEQFF.